These 24 T cell receptor beta chains were sequenced from one sample in a study of blood T cell repertoires in COVID-19. This table comes from immunoSEQ multiplex PCR, and its TCRdb copy is limited to in-frame clones, with some not included. The sample records 250,000 or so clones, nearly 90% being singletons. The sequenced sample was peripheral blood. These receptors came from a woman aged 60 to 75 with COVID-19, enrolled during active disease.

V usage is TRBV7-2 and J usage is TRBJ2-3; D is ambiguous. Germline CDR1 is SGHTA and CDR2 is FQGNSA. This CDR3 has 16 residues. V was shortened by 5 bases and J by 0 bases, with 15 bases between the two germline ends. The CDR3 sequence: CASSNLVSSSTDTQYF. In DNA, the CDR3 is TGTGCCAGCAGCAACCTCGTTAGTTCTAGCACAGATACGCAGTATTTT.

The chain uses TRBV27 and TRBJ1-2; D might be TRBD1 (6 bases). The germline gives CDR1 MNHEY, CDR2 SMNVEV (reference sequence). The germline V and J ends were trimmed by 4 bases and 11 bases, with 14 bases remaining between them. This CDR3 has 12 amino acids. Written as DNA, the CDR3 is TGTGCCAGCAGTTCTCCTACAGGGTGGTACACCTTC. Residues: CASSSPTGWYTF.

The chain couples TRBV4-3 to TRBJ1-2; TRBD1 might be the D (5 bases). CDR1 and CDR2 (germline): LGHNA, YSLEER. Trimming removed 0 bases at V and 3 bases at J, with 11 bases between. The CDR3 runs to 15 residues. For the CDR3, the DNA is TGCGCCAGCAGCCAAGAAGTTGGACACCACTATGGCTACACCTTC. Translating it yields CASSQEVGHHYGYTF.

About this clone itself: This sample includes further DNA sequences coding for the same CDR3. The J gene is TRBJ1-2, the V gene TRBV6-4, with a weak D call TRBD1 (6 bases). The V end was cut by 0 bases, the J end by 4 bases, with 6 bases between. The CDR3 has 13 residues. Germline loops: CDR1 MRHNA, CDR2 SNTAGT. CDR3 DNA sequence: TGTGCCAGCAGTGACTCAGGGGGCTATGGCTACACCTTC. Its protein product is CASSDSGGYGYTF.

V and J are TRBV3-1 (or the pseudogene TRBV3-2) and TRBJ2-7, with TRBD2 identical over 8 bases. V was pared by 0 bases and J by 2 bases, with 6 bases of the junction left unmatched. Looked up from germline, CDR1 is LGHDT and CDR2 is YNNKEL (reference sequence). CDR3 length: 16 amino acids. The CDR3 nucleotides are TGTGCCAGCAGCCAAGACGGGGGGGGCCCACCCTACGAGCAGTACTTC. Amino acids: CASSQDGGGPPYEQYF.

The CDR3 DNA reads as TGTGCCAGCAGCCAGGAACAGGGGGCGAATACGCAGTATTTT. Translating gives CASSQEQGANTQYF. V is TRBV9 and J is TRBJ2-3; 9 nucleotides line up with TRBD1. The J segment lost 7 bases and the V segment lost 4 bases, leaving 7 bases of the junction unmatched. This CDR3 comprises 14 residues. Germline V gene sequence: CDR1 SGDLS, CDR2 YYNGEE.

This chain links TRBV19 with TRBJ1-1, with 7 bases aligning to TRBD1. V was pared by 4 bases and J by 1 base, with 3 bases of the junction left unmatched. The CDR3 runs to 14 residues. Germline assignment: CDR1 LNHDA and CDR2 SQIVND (reference sequence). The CDR3 here is CASSTRQGNTEAFF. As DNA, the CDR3 is TGTGCCAGTAGTACCAGACAGGGGAACACTGAAGCTTTCTTT.

The chain joins TRBV4-3 to TRBJ2-7; D is undetermined. Germline CDR1 and CDR2: LGHNA and YSLEER. The CDR3 has 14 amino acids. The V gene lost 1 base and the J gene lost 3 bases, with 10 bases spanning the gap. CDR3 residues: CASSQANSYYEQYF. The DNA of the CDR3 is TGCGCCAGCAGCCAAGCCAACTCCTACTACGAGCAGTACTTC.

V usage is TRBV18 and J usage is TRBJ2-7; TRBD1 agrees at 7 bases. Germline CDR1 and CDR2: KGHSH and LQKENI. V gave up 0 bases and J gave up 2 bases; unmatched junction bases: 4. This CDR3 has 15 residues. CDR3 amino acids: CASSPPGQLTYEQYF. The DNA of the CDR3 is TGTGCCAGCTCACCACCGGGACAGTTGACCTACGAGCAGTACTTC.

This rearrangement joins TRBV6-5 to TRBJ1-5, with 7 bases aligning to TRBD1. The CDR3 loop spans 15 amino acids. Unmatched junction bases numbered 10, after V lost 7 bases and J lost 4 bases. From germline, CDR1 is MNHEY and CDR2 SVGAGI. CDR3 protein: CASTPGRTGNQPQHF. The CDR3 DNA follows: TGTGCCAGCACCCCAGGGAGGACAGGTAATCAGCCCCAGCATTTT.

The chain couples TRBV2 to TRBJ1-2, with D possibly TRBD1 on 5 matching bases. Deletions cut 9 bases from V and 2 bases from J, with 16 bases between. CDR3 size: 14 residues. Germline loops: CDR1 SNHLY, CDR2 FYNNEI. The CDR3 reads CARPGRGSNYGYTF. The CDR3 nucleotides are TGTGCCAGACCTGGCCGGGGGTCAAACTATGGCTACACCTTC. The variable domain in full, with the rest retrieved from reference TRBV2 and TRBJ1-2, is EPEVTQTPSHQVTQMGQEVILRCVPISNHLYFYWYRQILGQKVEFLVSFYNNEISEKSEIFDDQFSVERPDGSNFTLKIRSTKLEDSAMYFCARPGRGSNYGYTFGSGTRLTVV.

The V gene is TRBV9, the J gene TRBJ2-2; D ambiguous. The CDR3 consists of 15 residues. Trimming shortened V by 1 base and J by 2 bases, and 9 bases separated the two germline ends. Germline V gene sequence: CDR1 SGDLS, CDR2 YYNGEE. The CDR3 reads CASSVQSRNTGELFF. The DNA for the CDR3 is TGTGCCAGCAGCGTACAGTCTCGTAACACCGGGGAGCTGTTTTTT. Looking up the rest from reference TRBV9 and TRBJ2-2 gives the full variable domain: DSGVTQTPKHLITATGQRVTLRCSPRSGDLSVYWYQQSLDQGLQFLIQYYNGEERAKGNILERFSAQQFPDLHSELNLSSLELGDSALYFCASSVQSRNTGELFFGEGSRLTVL.

The chain carries TRBV25-1 and TRBJ2-5; perhaps TRBD2 as D (6 bases). V shed 6 bases and J shed 4 bases, with 6 bases lying between them. CDR3 size: 11 residues. CDR1 and CDR2 (germline): MGHDK, SYGVNS. The CDR3 loop reads CASRGGETQYF. The CDR3 DNA reads TGTGCCAGCAGGGGAGGAGAGACCCAGTACTTC.

On this clone itself: Other DNA sequences within the sample encode an identical CDR3. The V and J genes are TRBV3-1 (or the pseudogene TRBV3-2) and TRBJ1-2; the D is unclear. The V and J ends lost 1 base and 5 bases respectively, with 2 bases between them. Germline V gene sequence: CDR1 LGHDT, CDR2 YNNKEL (reference sequence). CDR3 length: 11 amino acids. CDR3 sequence: CASSQAYGYTF. The CDR3, as DNA: TGTGCCAGCAGCCAAGCTTATGGCTACACCTTC.

The count of this clone is one. V gene TRBV6-2 or TRBV6-3 combines with J gene TRBJ2-5, with TRBD1 identical over 7 bases. Germline lookup yields CDR1 MNHEY and CDR2 SVGEGT. The CDR3 totals 14 residues. V was clipped by 5 bases and J by 5 bases; unmatched bases: 8. The CDR3 coding sequence is TGTGCCAGCAGTCAGGGACAGTTCTTCGAGACCCAGTACTTC. Amino acid sequence: CASSQGQFFETQYF.

This chain's CDR3 is CASSERGGSSYEQYF. CDR3 nucleotides: TGTGCCAGCAGCGAGCGGGGGGGAAGCTCCTACGAGCAGTACTTC. The chain employs TRBV9 and TRBJ2-7, with TRBD2 matching 10 bases. This CDR3 has 15 amino acids. Germline loops: CDR1 SGDLS, CDR2 YYNGEE. Trimming at V came to 3 bases and at J to 0 bases, leaving 3 bases not matched to a gene.

This clone was seen once. The chain carries TRBV7-2 and TRBJ1-6; TRBD1 agrees at 12 bases. The CDR3 spans 15 residues. V gave up 3 bases and J gave up 9 bases; unmatched junction bases: 3. Germline CDR1 reads SGHTA; CDR2 reads FQGNSA. The DNA of the CDR3 is TGTGCCAGCAGCTTCCGGGACAGGGGGCTTTCACCCCTCCACTTT. It codes for CASSFRDRGLSPLHF.

This rearrangement joins TRBV19 to TRBJ1-6, with D possibly matching TRBD1 (6 bases). The CDR3 spans 16 residues. Trimming left V 6 bases short and J 0 bases short, with 12 bases between. CDR1 is LNHDA, CDR2 SQIVND, per germline (reference sequence). CDR3 amino acids: CASRGQANSYNSPLHF. CDR3 bases: TGTGCCAGTAGGGGACAAGCCAACTCCTATAATTCACCCCTCCACTTT.

This clone has only one observation. The rearrangement uses TRBV30 and TRBJ1-5; D might be TRBD1 (5 bases). Germline CDR1 is GTSNPN and CDR2 is SVGIG (reference sequence). V was trimmed by 3 bases and J by 2 bases, leaving 8 bases between them. The length of the CDR3 is 13 residues. The CDR3 DNA sequence: TGTGCCTGGAGGGCGGGGGGCAATCAGCCCCAGCATTTT. Translating gives CAWRAGGNQPQHF.

The rearrangement uses TRBV5-1 and TRBJ2-1; D gene ambiguous. Germline assignment: CDR1 SGHRS and CDR2 YFSETQ. V was cut by 2 bases and J by 9 bases, with 12 bases left in between. CDR3 size: 13 residues. The CDR3: CASSLVRSGEQFF. The DNA for the CDR3 is TGCGCCAGCAGCTTAGTCCGATCCGGTGAGCAGTTCTTC.

V usage is TRBV2 and J usage is TRBJ2-1; 7 positions agree with TRBD2. Trimming cost V 1 base and J 6 bases; bases outside gene matches: 6. CDR1 and CDR2 (germline): SNHLY, FYNNEI. The CDR3 extends over 15 amino acids. The CDR3 loop reads CASSEGTRRLNEQFF. The DNA for the CDR3 is TGTGCCAGCAGTGAAGGGACTAGGCGACTCAATGAGCAGTTCTTC.

J is TRBJ2-7 and V is TRBV6-6, with a tentative D call TRBD1 (5 bases). The germline V gene has CDR1 MNHNY and CDR2 SVGAGI (reference sequence). The CDR3 runs 14 residues. Trimming took 5 bases from V and 3 from J, leaving 14 bases between them. The CDR3 nucleotides read TGTGCCAGCAGTGGGGCCGGCGCAAGCTACGAGCAGTACTTC. Translated, it gives CASSGAGASYEQYF.

This clone is a singleton in its sample. CDR3 region: CASQATTGATGELFF. The CDR3 DNA reads as TGTGCCAGTCAGGCCACGACAGGGGCCACCGGGGAGCTGTTTTTT. The chain employs TRBV19 and TRBJ2-2, with 8 bases matching TRBD1. Trimming took 8 bases from V and 4 from J; bases not matched to a gene: 9. This CDR3 has 15 amino acids. In germline, CDR1 is LNHDA, CDR2 SQIVND (reference sequence).

The V and J genes are TRBV5-6 and TRBJ1-1; 8 bases fit TRBD1. The junction had 13 bases not matched to a gene; V was cut back by 5 bases and J by 7 bases. This CDR3 comprises 15 residues. Germline V gene data show CDR1 as SGHDT and CDR2 as YYEEEE. The DNA for the CDR3 is TGTGCCAGCAGTTATACAGGGGGGTCCTTCCGTGAAGCTTTCTTT. Translated, it gives CASSYTGGSFREAFF.